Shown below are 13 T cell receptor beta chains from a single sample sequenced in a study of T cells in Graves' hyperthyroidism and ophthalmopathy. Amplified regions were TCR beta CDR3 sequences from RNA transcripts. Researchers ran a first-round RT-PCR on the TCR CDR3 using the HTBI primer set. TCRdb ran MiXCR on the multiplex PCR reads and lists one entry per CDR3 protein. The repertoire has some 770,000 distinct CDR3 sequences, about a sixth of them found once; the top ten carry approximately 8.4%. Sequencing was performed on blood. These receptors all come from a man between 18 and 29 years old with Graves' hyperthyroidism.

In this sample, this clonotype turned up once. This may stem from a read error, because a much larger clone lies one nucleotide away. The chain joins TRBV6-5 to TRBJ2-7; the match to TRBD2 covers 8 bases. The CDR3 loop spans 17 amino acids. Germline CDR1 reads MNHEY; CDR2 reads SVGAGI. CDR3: CANSYSGRGADSYEQYF. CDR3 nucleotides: TGTGCCAACAGTTACTCGGGGCGGGGGGCCGACTCCTACGAGCAGTACTTC.

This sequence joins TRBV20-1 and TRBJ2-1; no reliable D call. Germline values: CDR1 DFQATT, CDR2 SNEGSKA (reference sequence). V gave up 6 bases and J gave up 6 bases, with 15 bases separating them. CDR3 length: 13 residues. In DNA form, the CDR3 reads TGCAGTGCACCCAAAGTACTTGGCAATGAGCAGTTCTTC. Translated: CSAPKVLGNEQFF.

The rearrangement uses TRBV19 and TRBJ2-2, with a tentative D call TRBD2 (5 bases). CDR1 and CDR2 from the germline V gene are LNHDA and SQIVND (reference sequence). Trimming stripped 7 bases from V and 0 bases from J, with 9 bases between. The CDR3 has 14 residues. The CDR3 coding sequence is TGTGCCAGTACCTTCGGGACGAACACCGGGGAGCTGTTTTTT. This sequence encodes CASTFGTNTGELFF.

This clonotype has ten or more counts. As DNA, the CDR3 is TGTGCCAGCAGTCCTACAGGGGCGTGGGAGCAGTACTTC. The encoded protein is CASSPTGAWEQYF. The genes are TRBV12-3 or TRBV12-4 and TRBJ2-7, with 7 bases identical to TRBD1. Losses at the gene ends were 5 bases for V and 7 bases for J; bases not matched to a gene: 8. CDR3 size: 13 residues.

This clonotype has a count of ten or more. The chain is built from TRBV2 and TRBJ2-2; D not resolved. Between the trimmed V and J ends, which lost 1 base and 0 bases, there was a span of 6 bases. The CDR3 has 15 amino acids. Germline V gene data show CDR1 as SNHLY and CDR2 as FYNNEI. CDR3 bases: TGTGCCAGCAGTGAAGGGCGGACGAACACCGGGGAGCTGTTTTTT. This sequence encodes CASSEGRTNTGELFF.

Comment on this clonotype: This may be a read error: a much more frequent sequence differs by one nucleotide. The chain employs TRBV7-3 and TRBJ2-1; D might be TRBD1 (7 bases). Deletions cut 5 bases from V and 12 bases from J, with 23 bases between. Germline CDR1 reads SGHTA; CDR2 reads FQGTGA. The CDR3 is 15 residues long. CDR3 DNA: TGTGCCAGCAGCCCCGAGACAGGGAGGCTGTTGGGGCAGTTCTTC. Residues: CASSPETGRLLGQFF.

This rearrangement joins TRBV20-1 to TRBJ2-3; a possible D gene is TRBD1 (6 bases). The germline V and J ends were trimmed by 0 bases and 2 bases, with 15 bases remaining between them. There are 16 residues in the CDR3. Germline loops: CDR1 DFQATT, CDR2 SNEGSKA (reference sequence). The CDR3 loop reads CSARDPQGRHTDTQYF. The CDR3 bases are TGCAGTGCTAGAGATCCCCAGGGGCGACACACAGATACGCAGTATTTT.

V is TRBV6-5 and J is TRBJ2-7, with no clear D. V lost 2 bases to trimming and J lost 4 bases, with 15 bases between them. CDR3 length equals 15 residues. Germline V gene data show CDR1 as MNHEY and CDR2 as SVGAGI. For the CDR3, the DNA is TGTGCCAGCAGTTACGGACCCGGGCTAAGGTACGAGCAGTACTTC. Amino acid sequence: CASSYGPGLRYEQYF.

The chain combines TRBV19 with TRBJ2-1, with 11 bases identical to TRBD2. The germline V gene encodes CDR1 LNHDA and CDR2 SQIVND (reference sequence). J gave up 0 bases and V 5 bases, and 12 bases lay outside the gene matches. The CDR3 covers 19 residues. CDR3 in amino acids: CASSRPTSGRESSYNEQFF. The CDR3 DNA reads TGTGCCAGTAGTCGCCCCACTAGCGGGAGAGAGAGCTCCTACAATGAGCAGTTCTTC.

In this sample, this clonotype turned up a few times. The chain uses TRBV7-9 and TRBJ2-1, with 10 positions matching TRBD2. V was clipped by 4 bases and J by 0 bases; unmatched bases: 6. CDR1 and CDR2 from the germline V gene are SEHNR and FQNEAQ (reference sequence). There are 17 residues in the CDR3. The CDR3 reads CASSSGLAPSSYNEQFF. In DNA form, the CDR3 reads TGTGCCAGCAGCTCGGGACTAGCGCCGAGCTCCTACAATGAGCAGTTCTTC. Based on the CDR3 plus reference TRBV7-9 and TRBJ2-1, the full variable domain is DTGVSQNPRHKITKRGQNVTFRCDPISEHNRLYWYRQTLGQGPEFLTYFQNEAQLEKSRLLSDRFSAERPKGSFSTLEIQRTEQGDSAMYLCASSSGLAPSSYNEQFFGPGTRLTVL.

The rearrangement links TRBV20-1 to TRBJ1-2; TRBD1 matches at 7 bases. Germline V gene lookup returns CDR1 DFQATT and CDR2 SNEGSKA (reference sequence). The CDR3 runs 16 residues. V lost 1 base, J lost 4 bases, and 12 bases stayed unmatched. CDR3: CSARALDRGQSYGYTF. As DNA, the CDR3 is TGCAGTGCTAGAGCCTTGGATAGGGGACAGTCCTATGGCTACACCTTC.

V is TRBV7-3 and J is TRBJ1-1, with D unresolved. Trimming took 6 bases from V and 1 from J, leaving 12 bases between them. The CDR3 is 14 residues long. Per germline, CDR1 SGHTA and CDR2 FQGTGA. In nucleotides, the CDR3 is TGTGCCAGCAGGGCACTTTCTTCGAACACTGAAGCTTTCTTT. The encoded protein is CASRALSSNTEAFF.

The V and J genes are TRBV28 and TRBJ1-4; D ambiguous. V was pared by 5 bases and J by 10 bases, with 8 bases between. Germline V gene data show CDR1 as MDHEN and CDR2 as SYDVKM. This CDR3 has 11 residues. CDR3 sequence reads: CASSTDGKLFF. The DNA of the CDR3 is TGTGCCAGCAGTACCGACGGAAAACTGTTTTTT.